The source of this T cell receptor beta chain is a study of cytomegalovirus exposure and HLA in healthy donors. Study background: Most genotyped donors, 81% of around 370, had Caucasian-associated genetic ancestry.

Study-level findings and limits: The authors later linked a missense DCLRE1C variant to TCR beta V- and J-gene trimming.

With respect to this clone: The target antigen is unknown.

V lost 7 bases to trimming and J lost 5 bases, with 17 bases between them. The CDR3 is 14 amino acids. Germline lookup yields CDR1 PRHDT and CDR2 FYEKMQ (reference sequence). PCR amplification relied on 60 Vbeta primers (plus 13 Jbeta primers). Sequencing used immunoSEQ multiplex PCR; TCRdb keeps in-frame clones, though not all of them. The sample holds 110,000 to 150,000 clones, 70% seen once. The source of this sequence is a woman aged 55 to 70 in good health and CMV-seropositive. The V gene is TRBV13, the J gene TRBJ1-2; D not certain. Sequencing was performed on PBMCs. The CDR3 DNA is TGTGCCAGCACCAACCCACAGCGGCTGTATGGCTACACCTTC. It specifies CASTNPQRLYGYTF.